The present T cell receptor beta chain was sequenced within a study of T cell repertoires in cytomegalovirus infection. Whole-study findings and limits: Within the response measured ex vivo, HLA-C-restricted CMV-specific TCR beta clonotypes were dominant.

This clonotype was seen more than once but under ten times. Its target is not known. TCRdb re-called the reads through MiXCR, storing one row per CDR3 protein. The top ten clones hold approximately 13% of a sample with 450,000 to 650,000 distinct CDR3 sequences, about 26% of them seen once. Input material: PBMCs. This sequence was found in a human donor in good health (CMV status not recorded). Some clones in this sample may be carry-over from other donors' samples.

CDR3 coding DNA: TGTGCCAGCAGTCCCGCTCGACAGGGCAAGGTCCACGAGCAGTACTTC. Encoded protein: CASSPARQGKVHEQYF. The chain employs TRBV12-3 or TRBV12-4 and TRBJ2-7; the match to TRBD1 covers 7 bases. The CDR3 extends over 16 amino acids. The V and J ends lost 5 bases and 5 bases, in that order; junction bases with no gene match: 15.